This T cell receptor beta chain was sequenced for a study of human T cells and chemical hapten exposure. Study in general: Diphenylcyclopropenone was applied weekly to patients' scalps across the roughly 23-week study. Application of 0.01% DPC to the upper back was done by patch test, with a reading at 6 days.

Noted time point: pre-sensitization, week 0. Stated treatment: therapeutic diphenylcyclopropenone sensitization with weekly scalp DPC. Ahead of each patch test application, blood was drawn. This CDR3 is built from 14 residues. Germline V gene data show CDR1 as MDHEN and CDR2 as SYDVKM. V was clipped by 2 bases and J by 12 bases; unmatched bases: 8. This clonotype was seen a handful of times. TCRdb recomputed calls from the RACE reads with MiXCR, one row per CDR3 protein. The table records 150,000 to 200,000 distinct CDR3 sequences, around 30% of them present only once. The receptor's source is a woman younger than 45 with alopecia areata. Some clones in this sample may be carry-over from other donors' samples. Sequenced here: whole blood, sampled in connection with sensitization to the hapten diphenylcyclopropenone (DPC). V gene TRBV28 combines with J gene TRBJ2-1; 9 bases match TRBD1. For the CDR3, the DNA is TGTGCCAGCAGTTTAAGGTCAGGGACAGGGCTGCAGTTCTTC. Its translation is CASSLRSGTGLQFF.